The sequence of this T cell receptor beta chain was determined in a study of shared clonotypes between healthy human individuals. Study-wide points: Generally, naive subsets came out with larger estimated richness than memory subsets.

The CDR3 is 16 amino acids. CDR1 is SSHAT and CDR2 is FNYEAQ in the germline V gene (reference sequence). The V and J ends lost 5 bases and 1 base, in that order; junction bases with no gene match: 6. Note on this clone: The target antigen is unknown.

Donors, healthy HIV-negative adults, lacked recent acute infections or vaccinations. As originally analysed: ImmunoSEQ sequences covered only the junction and lacked quality scores; filtering therefore differed. Profiled with immunoSEQ multiplex PCR; TCRdb holds only in-frame clones, not every one. V and J calls and clone size are given by that table; D and trimming were obtained from the DNA. Of 2 million to 3 million clones listed, 80% to 95% are singletons. The sequenced sample consisted of naive CD4+ T cells from PBMCs. The subset denotes: CD45RA+ positively selected. The clonotype was recovered from a man aged 18 to 29 in good health. Some clones in this sample may be carry-over from other donors' samples. V usage is TRBV7-7 and J usage is TRBJ2-1; 9 nucleotides align to TRBD2. The CDR3 coding sequence is TGTGCCAGCAGCCCCATTCTAGCGGGGTCCTACAATGAGCAGTTCTTC. Translation gives CASSPILAGSYNEQFF.